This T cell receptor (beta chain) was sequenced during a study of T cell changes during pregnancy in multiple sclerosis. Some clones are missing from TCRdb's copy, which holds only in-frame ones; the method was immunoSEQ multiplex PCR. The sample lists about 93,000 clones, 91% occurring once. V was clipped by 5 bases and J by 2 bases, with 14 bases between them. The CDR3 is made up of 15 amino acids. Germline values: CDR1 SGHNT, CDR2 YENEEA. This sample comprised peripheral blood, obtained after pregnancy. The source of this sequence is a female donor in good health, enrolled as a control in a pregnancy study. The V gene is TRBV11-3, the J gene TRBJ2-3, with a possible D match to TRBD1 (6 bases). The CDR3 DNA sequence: TGTGCCAGCAGCCTCTCCCAGGGGACCACAGATACGCAGTATTTT. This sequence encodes CASSLSQGTTDTQYF.